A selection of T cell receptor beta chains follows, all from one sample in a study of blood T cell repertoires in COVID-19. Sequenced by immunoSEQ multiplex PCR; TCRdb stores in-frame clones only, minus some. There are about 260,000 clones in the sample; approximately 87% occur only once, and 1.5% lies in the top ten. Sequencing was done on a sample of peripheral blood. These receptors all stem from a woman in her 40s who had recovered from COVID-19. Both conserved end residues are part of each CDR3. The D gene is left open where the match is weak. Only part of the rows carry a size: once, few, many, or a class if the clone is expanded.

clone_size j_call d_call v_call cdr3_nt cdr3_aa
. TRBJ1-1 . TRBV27 TGTGCCAGCAGTGAGCGGACGGGGAACACTGAAGCTTTCTTT CASSERTGNTEAFF
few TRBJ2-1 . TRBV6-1 TGTGCCAGCAGTGAAGGACTCGGCGGCTTGGAGCAGTTCTTC CASSEGLGGLEQFF
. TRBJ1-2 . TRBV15 TGTGCCACCAGCAGAGCGGGGGGGGCTCGAGGCTACACCTTC CATSRAGGARGYTF
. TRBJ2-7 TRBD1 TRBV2 TGTGCCAGCGGGACAGGGGACACCTACGAGCAGTACTTC CASGTGDTYEQYF
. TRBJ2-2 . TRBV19 TGTGCCAGTAGGCGGGGGCTAAACACCGGGGAGCTGTTTTTT CASRRGLNTGELFF
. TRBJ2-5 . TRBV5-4 TGTGCCAGCAGCGCGGGACAGTTCTACCAAGAGACCCAGTACTTC CASSAGQFYQETQYF
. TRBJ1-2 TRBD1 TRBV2 TGTGCCAGCAGTGAAGCGCTTCGACAGGGGGACTATGGCTACACCTTC CASSEALRQGDYGYTF
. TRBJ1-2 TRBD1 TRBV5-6 TGTGCCAGCAGACCCCGGACAGGGTGGTATGGCTACACCTTC CASRPRTGWYGYTF
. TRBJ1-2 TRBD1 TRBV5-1 TGCGCCAGCAGCCCGCAGGGGGCGAGTGGCTACACCTTC CASSPQGASGYTF
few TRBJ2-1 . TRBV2 TGTGCCAGCAGTTCAAATAGACAGGCTAGCTCCTACAATGAGCAGTTCTTC CASSSNRQASSYNEQFF
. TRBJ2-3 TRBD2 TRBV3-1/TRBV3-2 TGTGCCAGCAGCCTAATTCGCGGGGGGAGAGATACGCAGTATTTT CASSLIRGGRDTQYF
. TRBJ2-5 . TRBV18 TGTGCCAGCGCCTACCAGGGGCAAGAGACCCAGTACTTC CASAYQGQETQYF
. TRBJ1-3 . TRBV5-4 TGTGCCAGCAGCTCTCGTGGAAACACCATATATTTT CASSSRGNTIYF
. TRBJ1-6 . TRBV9 TGTGCCAGCAGCCCGACAGACAGGAGATATTCACCCCTCCACTTT CASSPTDRRYSPLHF
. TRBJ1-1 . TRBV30 TGTGCCTGGAGTGTACGGGCAGGGGTGGTGTCTAGATTTCGACGAGCTTTCTTT CAWSVRAGVVSRFRRAFF
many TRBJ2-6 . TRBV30 TGTGCCTGGAGTGTGGGAGGATCTGGGGCCAACGTCCTGACTTTC CAWSVGGSGANVLTF
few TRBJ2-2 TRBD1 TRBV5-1 TGCGCCAGCAGCCCCCGCGAGACAGGGTCCACCGGGGAGCTGTTTTTT CASSPRETGSTGELFF
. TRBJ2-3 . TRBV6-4 TGTGCCAGCAGTGAATACAGGGGCACAGATACGCAGTATTTT CASSEYRGTDTQYF
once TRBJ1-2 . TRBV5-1 TGCGCCAGCAGCTTGGTCGTTGCGGATTATGGCTACACCTTC CASSLVVADYGYTF
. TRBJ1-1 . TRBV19 TGTGCCAGTAGTATAGGATACATGAACACTGAAGCTTTCTTT CASSIGYMNTEAFF
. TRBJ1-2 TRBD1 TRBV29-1 TGCAGCGCCGGACAGGGAAGCGGCTACACCTTC CSAGQGSGYTF
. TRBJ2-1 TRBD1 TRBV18 TGTGCCAGCTCACCACTCCAGGGGGAGCCCCACAATGAGCAGTTCTTC CASSPLQGEPHNEQFF
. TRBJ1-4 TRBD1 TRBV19 TGTGCCAGTAGTATAGGAACAGGGGCAAGGGAAAAACTGTTTTTT CASSIGTGAREKLFF
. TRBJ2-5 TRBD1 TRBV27 TGTGCCAGCGGATACAGGGGGCGGGAGACCCAGTACTTC CASGYRGRETQYF
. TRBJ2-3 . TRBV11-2 TGTGCCAGCAGCTCGAGGAGGGCCGATACGCAGTATTTT CASSSRRADTQYF
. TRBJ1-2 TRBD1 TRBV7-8 TGTGCCAGCAGCTTACTCCGGGACAGGGGATCTAACTATGGCTACACCTTC CASSLLRDRGSNYGYTF
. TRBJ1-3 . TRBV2 TGTGCCAGCCGCGCTGAACAGGGCTATGGAAACACCATATATTTT CASRAEQGYGNTIYF
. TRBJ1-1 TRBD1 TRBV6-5 TGTGCCAGCAGAAGACAGGGGGCAACTGAAGCTTTCTTT CASRRQGATEAFF
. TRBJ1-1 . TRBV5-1 TGCGCCAGCAGCACCCCGGACACGAACACTGAAGCTTTCTTT CASSTPDTNTEAFF
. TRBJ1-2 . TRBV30 TGTGCCTGGAGCCAGGGTATTGTCTATGGCTACACCTTC CAWSQGIVYGYTF
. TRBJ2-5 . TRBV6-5 TGTGCCAGCAGTCTGTTTTCTCACGGGGGTGAGACCCAGTACTTC CASSLFSHGGETQYF
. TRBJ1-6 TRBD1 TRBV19 TGTGCCAGTAGCCCGACAGGGTCCGCGAATTCACCCCTCCACTTT CASSPTGSANSPLHF
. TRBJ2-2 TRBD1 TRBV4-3 TGCGCCAGCAGCCAGACCGCCGGGACAGACACCGGGGAGCTGTTTTTT CASSQTAGTDTGELFF
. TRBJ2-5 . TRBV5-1 TGCGCCAGCAGCTTGGTTAAGTATGGAGGGACAGACCAAGAGACCCAGTACTTC CASSLVKYGGTDQETQYF
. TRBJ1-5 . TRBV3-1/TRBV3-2 TGTGCCAGCAGCCAAGATTGGAAGGGGCGCGGCAATCAGCCCCAGCATTTT CASSQDWKGRGNQPQHF
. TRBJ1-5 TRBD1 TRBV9 TGTGCCAGCAGCGTAGGAGGGGGCAGCCAGCCCCAGCATTTT CASSVGGGSQPQHF
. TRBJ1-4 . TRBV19 TGTGCCAGTACCCAGGGCGGGGGAGGCGAAAAACTGTTTTTT CASTQGGGGEKLFF
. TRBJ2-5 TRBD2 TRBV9 TGTGCCAGCAGACCCGGGACTAGCGGGGGGGCCGGAGAGACCCAGTACTTC CASRPGTSGGAGETQYF
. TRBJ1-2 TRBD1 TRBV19 TGTGCCAGTAGTCCATACCGGGACAGGGCTACGCTCTATGGCTACACCTTC CASSPYRDRATLYGYTF
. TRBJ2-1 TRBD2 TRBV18 TGTGCCAGCTCACCCCCTAGCGGGGGGATTTACAATGAGCAGTTCTTC CASSPPSGGIYNEQFF
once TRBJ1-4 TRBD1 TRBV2 TGTGCCAGCAGGGAGACAGGGGGCTTCGAAAAACTGTTTTTT CASRETGGFEKLFF
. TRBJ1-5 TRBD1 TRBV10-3 TGTGCCATCGGGACAGGGGTTAATCAGCCCCAGCATTTT CAIGTGVNQPQHF
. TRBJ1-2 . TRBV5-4 TGTGCCAGCAGCTTGACCCACAGGCCCTATGGCTACACCTTC CASSLTHRPYGYTF
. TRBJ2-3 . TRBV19 TGTGCCAGTAGTATGACAGGTGATACGCAGTATTTT CASSMTGDTQYF
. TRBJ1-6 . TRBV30 TGTGCCTTGACCGGACAACTCAATTCACCCCTCCACTTT CALTGQLNSPLHF
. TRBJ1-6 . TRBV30 TGTGCCTGGAGCCAAATGGGCAGAAGCTCCTATAATTCACCCCTCCACTTT CAWSQMGRSSYNSPLHF
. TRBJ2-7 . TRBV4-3 TGCGCCAGCAGCCAAGGGTCAGGGCAACGGGAGCAGTACTTC CASSQGSGQREQYF
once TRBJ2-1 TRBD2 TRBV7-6 TGTGCCAGCAGCTTCCCTAGCGGTGGTGTTAGAAATGAGCAGTTCTTC CASSFPSGGVRNEQFF
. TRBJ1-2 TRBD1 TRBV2 TGTGCCAGCAGTTTCAGGGGGCGCGGCTATGGCTACACCTTC CASSFRGRGYGYTF
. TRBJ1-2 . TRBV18 TGTGCCAGCTCCCCCGAGCAGGGCCTCTATGGCTACACCTTC CASSPEQGLYGYTF
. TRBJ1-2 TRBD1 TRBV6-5 TGTGCCAGCAGGCTACAGGGGTGGAATGGCTACACCTTC CASRLQGWNGYTF
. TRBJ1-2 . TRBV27 TGTGCCAGCAGTCCGGACAGTCTCTATGGCTACACCTTC CASSPDSLYGYTF
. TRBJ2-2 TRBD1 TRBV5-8 TGTGCCAGTAGGGACAGGAACACCGGGGAGCTGTTTTTT CASRDRNTGELFF
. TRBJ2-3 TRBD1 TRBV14 TGTGCCAGCAGCCTGGCTTTCGGGACAGGGGGTTATGGTCCCCTCACAGATACGCAGTATTTT CASSLAFGTGGYGPLTDTQYF
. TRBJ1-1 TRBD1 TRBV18 TGTGCCAGCTCACCCAGGGGGCCGGCTGAAGCTTTCTTT CASSPRGPAEAFF